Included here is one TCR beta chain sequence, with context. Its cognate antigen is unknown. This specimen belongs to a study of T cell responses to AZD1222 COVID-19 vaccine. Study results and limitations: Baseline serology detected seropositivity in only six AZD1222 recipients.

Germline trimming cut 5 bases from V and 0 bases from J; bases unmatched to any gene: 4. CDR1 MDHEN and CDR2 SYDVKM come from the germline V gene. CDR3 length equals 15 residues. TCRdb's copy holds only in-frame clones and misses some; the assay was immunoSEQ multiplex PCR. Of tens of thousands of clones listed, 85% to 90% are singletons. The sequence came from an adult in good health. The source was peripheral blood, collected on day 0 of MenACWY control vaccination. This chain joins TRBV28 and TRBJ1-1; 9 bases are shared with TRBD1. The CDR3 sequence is CASSLGQGLNTEAFF. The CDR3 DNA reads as TGTGCCAGCAGTCTGGGACAGGGACTGAACACTGAAGCTTTCTTT.